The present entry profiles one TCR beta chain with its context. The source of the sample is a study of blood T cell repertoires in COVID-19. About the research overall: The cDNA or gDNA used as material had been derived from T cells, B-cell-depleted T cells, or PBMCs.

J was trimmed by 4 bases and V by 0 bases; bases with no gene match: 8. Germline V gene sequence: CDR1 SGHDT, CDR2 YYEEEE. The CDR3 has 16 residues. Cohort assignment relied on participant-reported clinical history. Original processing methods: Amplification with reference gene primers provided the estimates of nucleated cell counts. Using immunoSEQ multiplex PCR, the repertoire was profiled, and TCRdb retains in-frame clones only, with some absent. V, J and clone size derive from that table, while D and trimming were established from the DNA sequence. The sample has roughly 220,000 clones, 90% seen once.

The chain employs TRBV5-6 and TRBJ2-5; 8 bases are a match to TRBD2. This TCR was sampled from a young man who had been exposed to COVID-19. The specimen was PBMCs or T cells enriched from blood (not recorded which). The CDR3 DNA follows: TGTGCCAGCAGCTTGGCCCTAACAAGCGGGGGAGAGACCCAGTACTTC. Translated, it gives CASSLALTSGGETQYF.